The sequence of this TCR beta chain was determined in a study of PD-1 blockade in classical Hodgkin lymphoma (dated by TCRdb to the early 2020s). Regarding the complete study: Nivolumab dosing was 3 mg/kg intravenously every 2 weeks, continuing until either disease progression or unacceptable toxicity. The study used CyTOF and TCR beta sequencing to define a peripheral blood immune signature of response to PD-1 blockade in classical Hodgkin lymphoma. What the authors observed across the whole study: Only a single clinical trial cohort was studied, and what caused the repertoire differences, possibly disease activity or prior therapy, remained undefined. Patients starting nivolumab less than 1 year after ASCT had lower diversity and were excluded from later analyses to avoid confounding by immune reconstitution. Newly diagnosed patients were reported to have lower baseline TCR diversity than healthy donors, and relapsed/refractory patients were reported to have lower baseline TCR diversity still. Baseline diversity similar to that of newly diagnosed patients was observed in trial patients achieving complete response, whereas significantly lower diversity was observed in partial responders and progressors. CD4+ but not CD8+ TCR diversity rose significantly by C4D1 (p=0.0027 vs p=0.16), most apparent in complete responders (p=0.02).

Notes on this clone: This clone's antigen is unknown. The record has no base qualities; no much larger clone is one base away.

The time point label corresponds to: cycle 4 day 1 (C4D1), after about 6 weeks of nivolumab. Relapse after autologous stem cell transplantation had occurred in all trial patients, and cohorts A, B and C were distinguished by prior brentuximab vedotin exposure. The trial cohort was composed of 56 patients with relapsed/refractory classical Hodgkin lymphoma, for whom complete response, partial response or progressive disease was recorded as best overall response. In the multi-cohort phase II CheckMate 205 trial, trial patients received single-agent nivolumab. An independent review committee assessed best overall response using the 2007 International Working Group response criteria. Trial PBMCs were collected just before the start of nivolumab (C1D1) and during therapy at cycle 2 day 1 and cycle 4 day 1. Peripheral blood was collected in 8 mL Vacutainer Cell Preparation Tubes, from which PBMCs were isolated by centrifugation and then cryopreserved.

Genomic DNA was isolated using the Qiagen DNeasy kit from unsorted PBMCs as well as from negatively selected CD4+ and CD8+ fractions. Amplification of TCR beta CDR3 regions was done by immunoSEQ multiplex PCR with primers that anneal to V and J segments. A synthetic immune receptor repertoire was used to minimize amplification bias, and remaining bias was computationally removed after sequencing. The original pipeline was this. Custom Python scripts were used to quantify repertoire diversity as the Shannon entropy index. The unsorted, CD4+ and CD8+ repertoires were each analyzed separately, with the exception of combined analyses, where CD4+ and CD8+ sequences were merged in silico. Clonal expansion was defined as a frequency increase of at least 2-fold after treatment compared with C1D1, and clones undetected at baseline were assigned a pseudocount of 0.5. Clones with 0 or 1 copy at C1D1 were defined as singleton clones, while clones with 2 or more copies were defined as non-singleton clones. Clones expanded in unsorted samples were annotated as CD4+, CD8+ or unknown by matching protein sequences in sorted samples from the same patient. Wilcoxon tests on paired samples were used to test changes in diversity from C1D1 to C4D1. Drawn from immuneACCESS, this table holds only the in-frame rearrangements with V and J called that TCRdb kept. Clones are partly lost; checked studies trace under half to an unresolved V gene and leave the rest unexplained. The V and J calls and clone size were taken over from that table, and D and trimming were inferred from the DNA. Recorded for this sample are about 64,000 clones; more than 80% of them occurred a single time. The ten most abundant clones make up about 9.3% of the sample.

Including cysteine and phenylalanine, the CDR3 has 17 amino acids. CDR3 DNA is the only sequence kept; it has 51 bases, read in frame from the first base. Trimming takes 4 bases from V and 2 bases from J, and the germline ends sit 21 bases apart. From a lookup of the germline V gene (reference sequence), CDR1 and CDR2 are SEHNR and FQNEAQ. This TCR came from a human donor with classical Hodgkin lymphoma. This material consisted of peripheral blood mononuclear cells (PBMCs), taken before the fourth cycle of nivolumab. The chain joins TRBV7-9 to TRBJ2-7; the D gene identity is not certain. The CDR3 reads CASSSSMNPAGAYEQYF. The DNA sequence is TGTGCCAGCAGCTCATCTATGAACCCCGCTGGGGCCTACGAGCAGTACTTC.